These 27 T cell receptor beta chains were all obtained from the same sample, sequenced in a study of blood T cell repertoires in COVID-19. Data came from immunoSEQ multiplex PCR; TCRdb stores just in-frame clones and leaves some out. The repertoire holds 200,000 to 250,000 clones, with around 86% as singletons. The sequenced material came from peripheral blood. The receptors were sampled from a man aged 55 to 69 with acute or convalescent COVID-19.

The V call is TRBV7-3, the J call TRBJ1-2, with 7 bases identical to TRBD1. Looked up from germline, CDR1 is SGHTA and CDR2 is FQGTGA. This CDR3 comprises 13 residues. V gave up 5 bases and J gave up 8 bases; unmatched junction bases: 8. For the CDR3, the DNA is TGTGCCAGCAGCGAAGACAGGGCGGGCGGCTACACCTTC. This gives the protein CASSEDRAGGYTF.

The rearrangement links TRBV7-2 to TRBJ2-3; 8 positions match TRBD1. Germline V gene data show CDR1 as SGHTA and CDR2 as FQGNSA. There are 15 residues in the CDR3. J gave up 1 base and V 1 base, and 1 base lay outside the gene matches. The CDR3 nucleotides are TGTGCCAGCAGCTTAGAGGGACAGGGCACAGATACGCAGTATTTT. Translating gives CASSLEGQGTDTQYF.

The CDR3 spells CASSPRGGVGYEQYF. CDR3 nucleotides: TGTGCCAGCAGCCCCCGAGGGGGGGTGGGCTACGAGCAGTACTTC. J is TRBJ2-7 and V is TRBV7-3; D possibly corresponds to TRBD2 (7 bases). This CDR3 has 15 amino acids. V lost 5 bases and J 3 bases, leaving 17 bases between the germline ends. Germline V CDR1 and CDR2: SGHTA, FQGTGA.

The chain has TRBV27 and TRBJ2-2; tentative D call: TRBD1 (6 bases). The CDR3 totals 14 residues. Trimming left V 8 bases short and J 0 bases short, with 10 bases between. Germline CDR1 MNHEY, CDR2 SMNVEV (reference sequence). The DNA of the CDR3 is TGTGCCAGCGGTAGGGGGACGAACACCGGGGAGCTGTTTTTT. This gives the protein CASGRGTNTGELFF.

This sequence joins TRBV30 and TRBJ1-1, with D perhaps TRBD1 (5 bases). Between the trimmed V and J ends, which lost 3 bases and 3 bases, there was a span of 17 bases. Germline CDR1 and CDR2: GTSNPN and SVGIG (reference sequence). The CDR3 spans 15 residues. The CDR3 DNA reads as TGTGCCTGGAGCGGCCGGGGGGGTAAAGACACTGAAGCTTTCTTT. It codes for CAWSGRGGKDTEAFF.

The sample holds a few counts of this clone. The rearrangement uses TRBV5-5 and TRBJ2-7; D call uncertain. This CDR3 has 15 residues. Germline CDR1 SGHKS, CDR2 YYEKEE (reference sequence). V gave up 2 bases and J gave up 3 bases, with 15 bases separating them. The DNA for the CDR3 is TGTGCCAGCAGCTTAGTCCCTCGGCAGGACTACGAGCAGTACTTC. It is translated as CASSLVPRQDYEQYF.

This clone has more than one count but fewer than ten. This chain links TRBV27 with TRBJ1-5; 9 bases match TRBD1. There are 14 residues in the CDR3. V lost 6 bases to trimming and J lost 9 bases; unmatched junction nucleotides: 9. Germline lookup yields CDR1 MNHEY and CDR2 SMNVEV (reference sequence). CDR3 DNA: TGTGCCAGCAGCTCGGGACAGGGTGGGGTGCCCCAGCATTTT. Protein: CASSSGQGGVPQHF.

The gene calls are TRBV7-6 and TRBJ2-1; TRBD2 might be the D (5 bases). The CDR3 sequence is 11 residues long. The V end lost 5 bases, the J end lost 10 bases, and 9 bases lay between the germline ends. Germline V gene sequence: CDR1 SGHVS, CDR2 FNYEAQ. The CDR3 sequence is CASSEGLEQFF. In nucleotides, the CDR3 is TGTGCCAGCAGCGAGGGCCTGGAGCAGTTCTTC.

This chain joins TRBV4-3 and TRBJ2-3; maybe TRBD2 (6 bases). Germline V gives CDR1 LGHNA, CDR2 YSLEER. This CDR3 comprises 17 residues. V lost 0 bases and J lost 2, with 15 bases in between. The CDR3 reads CASSQDWRAPSTDTQYF. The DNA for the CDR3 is TGCGCCAGCAGCCAAGATTGGAGGGCGCCCTCCACAGATACGCAGTATTTT.

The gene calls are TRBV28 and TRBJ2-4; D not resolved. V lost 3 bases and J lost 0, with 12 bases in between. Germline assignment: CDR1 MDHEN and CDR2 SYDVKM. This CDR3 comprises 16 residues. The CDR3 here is CASSLWRHLAKNIQYF. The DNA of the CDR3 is TGTGCCAGCAGTTTGTGGCGGCATCTAGCCAAAAACATTCAGTACTTC.

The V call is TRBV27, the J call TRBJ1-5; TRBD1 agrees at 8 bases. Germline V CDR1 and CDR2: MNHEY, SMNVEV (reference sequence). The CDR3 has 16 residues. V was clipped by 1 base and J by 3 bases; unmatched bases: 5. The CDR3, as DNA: TGTGCCAGCAGTTTATTGGGACAGGCAAACAATCAGCCCCAGCATTTT. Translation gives CASSLLGQANNQPQHF.

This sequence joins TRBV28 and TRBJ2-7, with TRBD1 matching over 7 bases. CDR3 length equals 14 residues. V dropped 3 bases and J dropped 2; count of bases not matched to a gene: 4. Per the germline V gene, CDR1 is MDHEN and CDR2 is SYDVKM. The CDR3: CASSFRDRAYEQYF. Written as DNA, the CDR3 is TGTGCCAGCAGTTTTCGGGACAGAGCCTACGAGCAGTACTTC.

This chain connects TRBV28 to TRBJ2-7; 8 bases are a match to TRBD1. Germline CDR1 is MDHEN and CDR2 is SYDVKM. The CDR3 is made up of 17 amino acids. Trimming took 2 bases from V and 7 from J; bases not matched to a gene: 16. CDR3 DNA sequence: TGTGCCAGCAGTTTAAGAACCGGGACAGGCCTCCTACGGGAGCAGTACTTC. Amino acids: CASSLRTGTGLLREQYF.

DNA for the CDR3: TGTGCCAGCAGCGCACAGGGACAGGGGGCGGCAAGGTCGGCCCAGTACTTC. Protein: CASSAQGQGAARSAQYF. This chain connects TRBV2 to TRBJ2-5; 12 nucleotides align to TRBD1. V dropped 6 bases and J dropped 9; count of bases not matched to a gene: 17. CDR3 length: 17 amino acids. Germline V CDR1 and CDR2: SNHLY, FYNNEI.

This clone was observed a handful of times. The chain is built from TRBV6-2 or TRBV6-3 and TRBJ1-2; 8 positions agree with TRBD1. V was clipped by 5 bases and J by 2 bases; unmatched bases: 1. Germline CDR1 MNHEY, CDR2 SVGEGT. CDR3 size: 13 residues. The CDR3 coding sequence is TGTGCCAGCAGTCGGACAGGGAACTATGGCTACACCTTC. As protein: CASSRTGNYGYTF.

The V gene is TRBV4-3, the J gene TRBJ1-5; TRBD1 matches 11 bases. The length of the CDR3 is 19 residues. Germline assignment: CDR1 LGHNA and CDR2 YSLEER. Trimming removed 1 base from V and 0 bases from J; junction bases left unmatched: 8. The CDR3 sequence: CASSQGDRGGPYSNQPQHF. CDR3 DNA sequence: TGCGCCAGCAGCCAAGGGGACAGGGGGGGTCCATATAGCAATCAGCCCCAGCATTTT.

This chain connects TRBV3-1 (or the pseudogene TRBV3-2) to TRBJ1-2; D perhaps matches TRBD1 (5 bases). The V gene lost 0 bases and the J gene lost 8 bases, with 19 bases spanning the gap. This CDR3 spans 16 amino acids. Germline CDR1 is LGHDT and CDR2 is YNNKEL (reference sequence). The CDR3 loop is CASSQDWGRPTWGYTF. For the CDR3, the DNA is TGTGCCAGCAGCCAAGATTGGGGCAGGCCCACTTGGGGCTACACCTTC.

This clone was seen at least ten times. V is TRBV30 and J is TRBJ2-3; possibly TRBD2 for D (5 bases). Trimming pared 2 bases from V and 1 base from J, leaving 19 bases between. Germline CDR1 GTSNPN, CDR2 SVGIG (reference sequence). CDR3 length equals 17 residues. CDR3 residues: CAWSPPLSWRGTDTQYF. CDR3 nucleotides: TGTGCCTGGAGTCCCCCCCTATCCTGGCGGGGCACAGATACGCAGTATTTT.

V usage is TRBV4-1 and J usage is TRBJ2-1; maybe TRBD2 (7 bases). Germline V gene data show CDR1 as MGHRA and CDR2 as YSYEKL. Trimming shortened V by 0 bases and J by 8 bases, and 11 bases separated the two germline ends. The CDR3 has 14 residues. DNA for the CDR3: TGCGCCAGCAGCCAAGAAAGGGGGGGCGATGAGCAGTTCTTC. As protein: CASSQERGGDEQFF.

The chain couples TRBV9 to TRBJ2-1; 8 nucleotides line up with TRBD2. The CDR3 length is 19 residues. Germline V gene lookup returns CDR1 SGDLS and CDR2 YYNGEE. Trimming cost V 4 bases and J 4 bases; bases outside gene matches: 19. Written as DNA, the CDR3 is TGTGCCAGCAGCCCCGGATTGGCGGGGGGACTGGGGGGATACAATGAGCAGTTCTTC. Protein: CASSPGLAGGLGGYNEQFF. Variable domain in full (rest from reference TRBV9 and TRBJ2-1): DSGVTQTPKHLITATGQRVTLRCSPRSGDLSVYWYQQSLDQGLQFLIQYYNGEERAKGNILERFSAQQFPDLHSELNLSSLELGDSALYFCASSPGLAGGLGGYNEQFFGPGTRLTVL.

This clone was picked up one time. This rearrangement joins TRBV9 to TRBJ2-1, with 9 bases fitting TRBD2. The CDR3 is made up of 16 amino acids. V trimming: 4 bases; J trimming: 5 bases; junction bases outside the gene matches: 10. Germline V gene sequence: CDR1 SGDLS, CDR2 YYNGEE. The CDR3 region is CASSPGASGVHNEQFF. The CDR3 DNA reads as TGTGCCAGCAGCCCAGGAGCTAGCGGGGTCCACAATGAGCAGTTCTTC.

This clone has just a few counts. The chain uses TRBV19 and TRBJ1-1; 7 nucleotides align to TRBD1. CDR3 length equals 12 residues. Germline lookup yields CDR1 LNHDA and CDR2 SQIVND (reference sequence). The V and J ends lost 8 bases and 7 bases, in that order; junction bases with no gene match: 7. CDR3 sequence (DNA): TGTGCCAGTCACGGGACAGCAGGTGAAGCTTTCTTT. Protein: CASHGTAGEAFF.

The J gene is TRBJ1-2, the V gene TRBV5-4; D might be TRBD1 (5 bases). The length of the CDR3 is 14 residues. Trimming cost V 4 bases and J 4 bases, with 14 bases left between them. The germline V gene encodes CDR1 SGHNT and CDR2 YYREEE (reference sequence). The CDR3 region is CASSLQEYLYGYTF. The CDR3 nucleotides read TGTGCCAGCAGCCTACAGGAGTATCTCTATGGCTACACCTTC.

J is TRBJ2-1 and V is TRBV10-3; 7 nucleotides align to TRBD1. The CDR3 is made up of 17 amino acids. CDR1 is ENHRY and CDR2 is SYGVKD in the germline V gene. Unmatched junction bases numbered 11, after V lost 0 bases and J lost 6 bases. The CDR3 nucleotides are TGTGCCATCAGTGAGTCGGGGTCTACGGCAGGGGGCAATGAGCAGTTCTTC. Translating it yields CAISESGSTAGGNEQFF.

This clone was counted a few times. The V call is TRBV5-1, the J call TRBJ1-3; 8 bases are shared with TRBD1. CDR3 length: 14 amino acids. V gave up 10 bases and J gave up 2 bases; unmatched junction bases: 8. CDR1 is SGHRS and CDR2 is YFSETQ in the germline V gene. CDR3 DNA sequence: TGCGCCTCCCGACAGGGGACGGCTGGAAACACCATATATTTT. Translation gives CASRQGTAGNTIYF.

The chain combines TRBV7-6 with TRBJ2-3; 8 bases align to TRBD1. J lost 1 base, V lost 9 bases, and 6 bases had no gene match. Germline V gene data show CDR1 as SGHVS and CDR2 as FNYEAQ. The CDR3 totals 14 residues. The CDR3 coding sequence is TGTGCCAGTCGTCCGGGACAGGGCACAGATACGCAGTATTTT. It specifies CASRPGQGTDTQYF.

The CDR3 protein is CASTDRNSYEQYF. Written as DNA, the CDR3 is TGTGCCAGCACGGACAGGAATTCCTACGAGCAGTACTTC. This chain joins TRBV2 and TRBJ2-7; TRBD1 agrees at 7 bases. After removal of 7 bases from V and 1 base from J, the junction contained 4 bases not matched to a gene. The CDR3 consists of 13 residues. Per germline, CDR1 SNHLY and CDR2 FYNNEI.